This entry is about one T cell receptor beta chain. Participants' reported clinical history set cohort assignment. The germline V gene encodes CDR1 SGDLS and CDR2 YYNGEE. The ends lost 3 bases at V and 1 base at J; junction bases unmatched: 0. The CDR3 length is 13 residues. This entry belongs to a study of blood T cell repertoires in COVID-19. Study context: For recovered donors of Cohort 3, there were two negative PCRs, clearance, or symptom resolution. Acute and convalescent COVID-19 samples came from the United States, Italy and Spain.

The table came from immunoSEQ multiplex PCR; TCRdb's copy has only in-frame clones and leaves some out. The sample lists over 110,000 clones; nearly 85% were seen once. The source is a man aged 45 to 65 in a cohort exposed to, infected with or recovered from COVID-19 (not recorded which). Material: PBMCs or T cells enriched from blood (not recorded which). The chain couples TRBV9 to TRBJ2-5, with TRBD1 matching over 7 bases. The DNA of the CDR3 is TGTGCCAGCAGCGGACAGGGCCAAGAGACCCAGTACTTC. This sequence encodes CASSGQGQETQYF.